The clone carrying this T cell receptor beta chain was observed once. Its target is unknown. Stimulation used about 9.5 ug/mL lysate from CMV-infected fibroblasts. CD40L/CD69 double-negative CD45RO-high memory CD4+ T cells were collected. The data stem from a study of persistence of HIV-infected CD4 T cells. Sequencing used immunoSEQ version 4 in survey mode. Sequencing used immunoSEQ multiplex PCR; TCRdb keeps in-frame clones, though not all of them. The sample carries 48,000 or so clones, around 80% recorded once. The sequence was obtained from an adult man with HIV who was CMV-seropositive. The input for sequencing was CD4+ T cells sorted from PBMCs after approximately 20-hour stimulation, taken from a patient who received antiretroviral therapy.

The CDR3 is CASRAGTRGTQYF. DNA of the CDR3: TGTGCCAGCAGGGCCGGGACTAGAGGGACCCAGTACTTC. The chain carries TRBV6-5 and TRBJ2-5, with 8 bases fitting TRBD2. After removal of 6 bases from V and 7 bases from J, the junction contained 7 bases not matched to a gene. Germline V gene lookup returns CDR1 MNHEY and CDR2 SVGAGI. This CDR3 is 13 amino acids long.